The 26 T cell receptor beta chains below come from one sample, sequenced in a study of T cell responses to AZD1222 COVID-19 vaccine. Sequenced by immunoSEQ multiplex PCR; TCRdb stores in-frame clones only, minus some. The data hold 170,000 or so clones, with roughly nine tenths observed a single time. Sequenced here: peripheral blood, sampled on day 0 of AZD1222 vaccination. The origin of the receptors is an adult in good health.

J is TRBJ2-1 and V is TRBV7-7; a possible D gene is TRBD2 (6 bases). The V gene lost 5 bases and the J gene lost 7 bases, with 15 bases spanning the gap. Germline V gene data show CDR1 as SSHAT and CDR2 as FNYEAQ (reference sequence). This CDR3 is built from 14 residues. The CDR3 region has the DNA TGTGCCAGCAGCCCCGGGACTCCGGGGAATGAGCAGTTCTTC. It is translated as CASSPGTPGNEQFF.

This sequence joins TRBV7-6 and TRBJ2-1, with 7 bases that match TRBD1. Trimming took 2 bases from V and 0 from J; bases not matched to a gene: 4. Germline-derived CDR1 and CDR2 are SGHVS and FNYEAQ. This CDR3 is built from 16 residues. The CDR3 nucleotides read TGTGCCAGCAGCTTAACACAGGGGATCTCCTACAATGAGCAGTTCTTC. Its translation is CASSLTQGISYNEQFF.

CDR3 amino acids: CASRPHSGGEAFF. The CDR3 DNA is TGTGCCAGCAGGCCCCATTCGGGGGGTGAAGCTTTCTTT. V is TRBV6-5 and J is TRBJ1-1; perhaps TRBD1 as D (5 bases). Trimming stripped 6 bases from V and 7 bases from J, with 15 bases between. The CDR3 length is 13 residues. Germline lookup yields CDR1 MNHEY and CDR2 SVGAGI.

The V gene is TRBV6-5, the J gene TRBJ1-2; D is unresolved. The V end lost 6 bases, the J end lost 2 bases, and 10 bases lay between the germline ends. The CDR3 spans 13 residues. CDR1 is MNHEY and CDR2 is SVGAGI in the germline V gene. The CDR3 nucleotides read TGTGCCAGCAGACGGGAGAACAACTATGGCTACACCTTC. Its protein product is CASRRENNYGYTF.

J is TRBJ1-2 and V is TRBV6-5; 7 bases match TRBD1. V shed 6 bases, J shed 1 base, and the junction held 5 bases outside the gene matches. Germline loops: CDR1 MNHEY, CDR2 SVGAGI. The length of the CDR3 is 14 residues. The CDR3 loop is CASSLQGFNYGYTF. CDR3 DNA: TGTGCCAGCAGCCTACAGGGGTTTAACTATGGCTACACCTTC.

As concerns this clone: The sample has other DNA sequences that encode this CDR3 too. The chain joins TRBV5-1 to TRBJ2-3, with D unresolved. The ends were cut back, 4 bases at V and 0 bases at J, with 3 bases in the middle. Germline CDR1 is SGHRS and CDR2 is YFSETQ. The length of the CDR3 is 12 residues. Here the CDR3 reads CASSLSTDTQYF. CDR3 bases: TGCGCCAGCAGCCTAAGCACAGATACGCAGTATTTT.

The sample holds a few counts of this clone. V usage is TRBV11-3 and J usage is TRBJ2-7, with TRBD2 as a possible D gene (6 bases). The V gene lost 0 bases and the J gene lost 2 bases, with 14 bases spanning the gap. The germline CDR1 and CDR2 sequences are SGHNT and YENEEA. This CDR3 is built from 16 residues. The CDR3 protein is CASSLDIGRTTYEQYF. CDR3 bases: TGTGCCAGCAGCTTAGATATTGGGAGGACGACCTACGAGCAGTACTTC. Filled out from reference TRBV11-3 and TRBJ2-7, the complete variable domain reads EAGVVQSPRYKIIEKKQPVAFWCNPISGHNTLYWYLQNLGQGPELLIRYENEEAVDDSQLPKDRFSAERLKGVDSTLKIQPAELGDSAVYLCASSLDIGRTTYEQYFGPGTRLTVT.

This chain links TRBV11-2 with TRBJ2-7; 9 positions match TRBD2. The CDR3 extends over 13 amino acids. CDR1 and CDR2 (germline): SGHAT, FQNNGV. The V segment lost 2 bases and the J segment 8 bases; nucleotides outside the gene matches: 4. The CDR3 loop is CASSLQRGAKQYF. Here the CDR3 DNA reads TGTGCCAGCAGCTTACAGCGGGGGGCGAAGCAGTACTTC. Complete variable domain (other parts from reference TRBV11-2 and TRBJ2-7): EAGVAQSPRYKIIEKRQSVAFWCNPISGHATLYWYQQILGQGPKLLIQFQNNGVVDDSQLPKDRFSAERLKGVDSTLKIQPAKLEDSAVYLCASSLQRGAKQYFGPGTRLTVT.

V gene TRBV2 combines with J gene TRBJ1-5; 8 nucleotides align to TRBD1. CDR1 is SNHLY and CDR2 is FYNNEI in the germline V gene. Losses at the gene ends were 6 bases for V and 5 bases for J; bases not matched to a gene: 6. The CDR3 consists of 14 residues. CDR3 coding DNA: TGTGCCAGCAGGCTCGACAGGGGTCATCAGCCCCAGCATTTT. The encoded protein is CASRLDRGHQPQHF.

This clone has a single count. The chain couples TRBV15 to TRBJ1-6, with D perhaps matching TRBD1 (5 bases). The germline gives CDR1 LNHNV, CDR2 YYDKDF (reference sequence). Deletions cut 2 bases from V and 9 bases from J, with 11 bases between. The CDR3 length is 14 residues. CDR3 sequence: CATSRQGFGSPLHF. The CDR3 coding sequence is TGTGCCACCAGCAGACAGGGTTTTGGTTCACCCCTCCACTTT.

CDR3 DNA sequence: TGTGCCAGCAGTAGCATGAGGGCTACTGAAGCTTTCTTT. As protein: CASSSMRATEAFF. V gene TRBV6-5 combines with J gene TRBJ1-1; D unclear. Germline V CDR1 and CDR2: MNHEY, SVGAGI. Trimming cost V 5 bases and J 5 bases, with 12 bases left between them. The CDR3 spans 13 residues.

The genes are TRBV7-9 and TRBJ2-7; D might be TRBD2 (6 bases). CDR1 and CDR2 from the germline V gene are SEHNR and FQNEAQ (reference sequence). This CDR3 comprises 16 residues. V gave up 3 bases and J gave up 3 bases, with 18 bases separating them. The CDR3 loop reads CASSFRGGEAFYEQYF. The CDR3 DNA reads as TGTGCCAGCAGCTTTAGGGGAGGAGAGGCGTTCTACGAGCAGTACTTC.

The V and J genes are TRBV5-8 and TRBJ2-7; D is unclear. Trimming shortened V by 2 bases and J by 2 bases, and 17 bases separated the two germline ends. Germline CDR1 reads SGHTS; CDR2 reads YDEGEE. There are 16 residues in the CDR3. CDR3 DNA: TGTGCCAGCAGCTTCTCCTGGGCAGGCATTACCTACGAGCAGTACTTC. It specifies CASSFSWAGITYEQYF.

The V call is TRBV15, the J call TRBJ2-7, with TRBD2 matching over 10 bases. This CDR3 region has 19 residues. CDR1 is LNHNV, CDR2 YYDKDF, per germline (reference sequence). Trimming at V came to 0 bases and at J to 9 bases, leaving 20 bases not matched to a gene. The CDR3 loop is CATSRDFFLSAGGSWWQYF. The CDR3 DNA reads TGTGCCACCAGCAGAGATTTCTTCCTCTCAGCGGGAGGGTCGTGGTGGCAGTACTTC.

This clone was seen more than once but under ten times. CDR3 nucleotide sequence: TGTGCCAGCAGCCAAGCCTCGGCAGGGGGGATTCAGCCCCAGCATTTT. Its protein product is CASSQASAGGIQPQHF. The chain combines TRBV3-1 (or the pseudogene TRBV3-2) with TRBJ1-5; 7 bases line up with TRBD1. The V gene's germline CDR1 is LGHDT and CDR2 YNNKEL (reference sequence). V trimming: 1 base; J trimming: 6 bases; junction bases outside the gene matches: 9. There are 16 residues in the CDR3.

The gene calls are TRBV30 and TRBJ2-5; maybe TRBD2 (6 bases). Per germline, CDR1 GTSNPN and CDR2 SVGIG (reference sequence). The CDR3 spans 13 residues. Trimming took off 4 bases at V and 5 bases at J, with 14 bases between the two ends. The DNA for the CDR3 is TGTGCCTGGATGCGGGGAGTTGGGGAGACCCAGTACTTC. Translation gives CAWMRGVGETQYF.

The chain links TRBV9 to TRBJ1-2; 7 bases are shared with TRBD1. In germline, CDR1 is SGDLS, CDR2 YYNGEE. V was pared by 0 bases and J by 1 base, with 12 bases of the junction left unmatched. There are 18 residues in the CDR3. CDR3 in DNA: TGTGCCAGCAGCGTAGAAGGAGTCAGGGGGGATTATAACTATGGCTACACCTTC. The encoded protein is CASSVEGVRGDYNYGYTF.

The rearrangement joins TRBV2 to TRBJ2-5; tentative D call: TRBD2 (7 bases). V was cut by 8 bases and J by 0 bases, with 16 bases left in between. This CDR3 is 15 amino acids long. Looked up from germline, CDR1 is SNHLY and CDR2 is FYNNEI. The DNA of the CDR3 is TGTGCCAGCGGGGGGCGGGAGAGCTACCAAGAGACCCAGTACTTC. It encodes CASGGRESYQETQYF.

The chain joins TRBV18 to TRBJ2-2, with D tentatively TRBD2 (6 bases). The CDR3 consists of 13 residues. Germline assignment: CDR1 KGHSH and CDR2 LQKENI. Trimming removed 3 bases at V and 9 bases at J, with 11 bases between. The CDR3 coding sequence is TGTGCCAGCTCACCGGGACTCCCTCGGGAGCTGTTTTTT. Translation: CASSPGLPRELFF. Full variable domain (rest looked up from reference TRBV18 and TRBJ2-2): NAGVMQNPRHLVRRRGQEARLRCSPMKGHSHVYWYRQLPEEGLKFMVYLQKENIIDESGMPKERFSAEFPKEGPSILRIQQVVRGDSAAYFCASSPGLPRELFFGEGSRLTVL.

The chain has TRBV18 and TRBJ1-2; D gene uncertain. The CDR3 contains 15 residues. The ends were cut back, 0 bases at V and 2 bases at J, with 10 bases in the middle. The germline V gene has CDR1 KGHSH and CDR2 LQKENI. As DNA, the CDR3 is TGTGCCAGCTCACCACCGGAGAGCAGGAACTATGGCTACACCTTC. Translated, it gives CASSPPESRNYGYTF.

The chain recombines TRBV7-2 with TRBJ1-2; no definite D call. The length of the CDR3 is 19 residues. Germline CDR1 SGHTA, CDR2 FQGNSA. The V and J ends lost 4 bases and 2 bases respectively, with 26 bases between them. The CDR3 loop is CASSSPQAGRRPLNYGYTF. The CDR3 DNA reads TGTGCCAGCAGCTCCCCCCAGGCCGGGCGTCGGCCCCTAAACTATGGCTACACCTTC.

In this sample, this clone turned up once. The chain uses TRBV2 and TRBJ1-1; 9 nucleotides line up with TRBD1. Germline V lookup: CDR1 SNHLY, CDR2 FYNNEI. This CDR3 region has 15 residues. V shed 5 bases and J 13 bases; nucleotides not matched to a gene: 17. CDR3 DNA sequence: TGTGCCAGCAGTCAAAACAGGGGGCCCCAGACCCAGAGTTTCTTT. Amino acids: CASSQNRGPQTQSFF.

CDR3 nucleotides: TGTGCCTGGAGTAGGGGGGCGGCCACTGAAGCTTTCTTT. It translates to CAWSRGAATEAFF. The V gene is TRBV30, the J gene TRBJ1-1; maybe TRBD1 (6 bases). Trimming took off 2 bases at V and 4 bases at J, with 11 bases between the two ends. The CDR3 sequence is 13 residues long. From germline, CDR1 is GTSNPN and CDR2 SVGIG (reference sequence).

Only one count was recorded for this clone. This chain uses TRBV29-1 with TRBJ2-7, with 13 bases matching TRBD2. Germline loops: CDR1 SQVTM, CDR2 ANQGSEA. Trimming removed 7 bases from V and 5 bases from J; junction bases left unmatched: 8. The length of the CDR3 is 14 residues. The CDR3: CSAWTSGRLNEQYF. The CDR3 nucleotides read TGCAGCGCTTGGACTAGCGGGAGACTCAACGAGCAGTACTTC.

The J gene is TRBJ2-1, the V gene TRBV9; possible D gene TRBD1, 5 bases. The CDR3 has 15 amino acids. V shed 1 base and J shed 6 bases, with 14 bases lying between them. Germline V gene lookup returns CDR1 SGDLS and CDR2 YYNGEE. The CDR3 DNA is TGTGCCAGCAGCGTATGGCAGGGCCCGGCCAATGAGCAGTTCTTC. It translates to CASSVWQGPANEQFF.

This chain links TRBV19 with TRBJ1-2; TRBD1 might be the D (5 bases). The CDR3 has 14 residues. The germline V gene encodes CDR1 LNHDA and CDR2 SQIVND (reference sequence). With 1 base removed from V and 7 bases from J, the gap between germline ends came to 13 bases. CDR3 residues: CASSIGDVSRGYTF. CDR3 bases: TGTGCCAGTAGTATAGGGGACGTAAGTCGTGGCTACACCTTC. The whole variable domain, filled in from reference TRBV19 and TRBJ1-2, reads DGGITQSPKYLFRKEGQNVTLSCEQNLNHDAMYWYRQDPGQGLRLIYYSQIVNDFQKGDIAEGYSVSREKKESFPLTVTSAQKNPTAFYLCASSIGDVSRGYTFGSGTRLTVV.